Listed below are T cell receptor beta chains from one sample, sequenced in a study of response to subunit inactivated influenza vaccine. TCRdb redid the calling of the RT-PCR reads with MiXCR, one entry per CDR3 protein. The sample has 500,000 to 700,000 distinct CDR3 sequences; under 30% are singletons. The same sample was also used in a study of T cells expressing NK-cell markers.

Source: CD4+ T cells sorted from PBMCs, taken 11 to 12 days after vaccination. These receptors were obtained from a man aged 50 or older who received an inactivated influenza vaccine. CDR3s leave out the opening cysteine and the closing phenylalanine or tryptophan.

>TRBV12-5
ASGLVIGANGYNEQF
>TRBV5-1
ASSVTGLDYGYT
>TRBV6-1
ASVPGTMNTEAF
>TRBV20-1
SAKWDSNSPLH
>TRBV27
ASKILETQY
>TRBV29-1
SVKPGHQGYEQY
>TRBV7-2
ASSLQRVVSNYGYT
>TRBV12-3/TRBV12-4
ASSLGGDVYEQY
>TRBV5-6
ASSFFVRGKTDTQY
>TRBV7-2
ASSPVRGSGELF
>TRBV7-2
ASSPRLTSPEQF
>TRBV5-1
ASSLRVGGETQY
>TRBV3-1
ASSQVGSRREQY
>TRBV13
ASSLRQGKTDTQY
>TRBV18
ASSPPSRTGELF
>TRBV13
ASSPGGLLKNIQY
>TRBV6-1
ASSPFLAGGQLGGELF
>TRBV2
ASSDLAGGKQF
>TRBV12-3/TRBV12-4
ASSLAGGPGEDTQY
>TRBV5-6
ASHILRESSYEQY
>TRBV5-1
ASTSGLTNTGELF
>TRBV15
ATSRGITAQETQY
>TRBV5-1
ASSPDRVEGYT
>TRBV5-1
ASSLRGGPTEAF
>TRBV5-1
ASTRAGTYEQY
>TRBV18
ASSPPNQGYQETQY
>TRBV29-1
SARDSMGSDTQY
>TRBV11-2
ASSGQPGLAGVNEQF
>TRBV20-1
SAQDREAF